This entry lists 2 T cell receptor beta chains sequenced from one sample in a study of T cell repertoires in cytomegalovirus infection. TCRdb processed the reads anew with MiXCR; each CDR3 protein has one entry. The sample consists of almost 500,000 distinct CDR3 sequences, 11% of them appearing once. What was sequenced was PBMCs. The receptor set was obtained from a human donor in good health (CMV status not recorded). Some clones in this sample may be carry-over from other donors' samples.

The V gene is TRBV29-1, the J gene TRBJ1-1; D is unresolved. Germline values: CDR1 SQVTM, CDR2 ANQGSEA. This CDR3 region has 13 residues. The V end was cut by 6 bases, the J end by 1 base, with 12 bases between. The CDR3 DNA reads TGCAGCGTCGTCGGACTGGGGAACACTGAAGCTTTCTTT. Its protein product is CSVVGLGNTEAFF. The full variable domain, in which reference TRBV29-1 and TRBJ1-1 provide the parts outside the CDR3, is SAVISQKPSRDICQRGTSLTIQCQVDSQVTMMFWYRQQPGQSLTLIATANQGSEATYESGFVIDKFPISRPNLTFSTLTVSNMSPEDSSIYLCSVVGLGNTEAFFGQGTRLTVV.

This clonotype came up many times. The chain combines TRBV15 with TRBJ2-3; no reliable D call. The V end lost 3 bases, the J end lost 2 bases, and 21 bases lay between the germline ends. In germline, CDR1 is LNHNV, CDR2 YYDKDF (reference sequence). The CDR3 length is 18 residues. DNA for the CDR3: TGTGCCACCAGCAGGCTACTGTTAGAGCTGGGGTTCACAGATACGCAGTATTTT. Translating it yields CATSRLLLELGFTDTQYF.